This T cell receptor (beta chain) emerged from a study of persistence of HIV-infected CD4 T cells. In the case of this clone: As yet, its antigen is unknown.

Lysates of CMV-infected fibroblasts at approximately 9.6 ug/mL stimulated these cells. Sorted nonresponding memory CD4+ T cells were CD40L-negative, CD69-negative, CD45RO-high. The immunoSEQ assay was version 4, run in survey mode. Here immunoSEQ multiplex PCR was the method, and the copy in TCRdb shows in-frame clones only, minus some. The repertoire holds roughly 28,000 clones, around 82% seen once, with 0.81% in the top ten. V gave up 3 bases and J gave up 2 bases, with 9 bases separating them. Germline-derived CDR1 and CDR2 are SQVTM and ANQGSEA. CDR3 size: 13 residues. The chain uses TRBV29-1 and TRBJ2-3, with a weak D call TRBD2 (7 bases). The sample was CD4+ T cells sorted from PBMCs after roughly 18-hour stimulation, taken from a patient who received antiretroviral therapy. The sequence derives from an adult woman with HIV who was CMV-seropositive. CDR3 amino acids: CSVDRGATDTQYF. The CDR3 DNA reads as TGCAGCGTTGATCGGGGGGCCACAGATACGCAGTATTTT.